The 24 T cell receptor beta chains given below trace back to one sample, sequenced in a study of T cells in women clearing cervical HPV infection. Sequencing used immunoSEQ multiplex PCR; TCRdb keeps in-frame clones, though not all of them. Seen in this sample are roughly 40,000 clones; the ten most common clones hold about 5%. The sample consisted of blood buffy coat. The source of these receptors is a woman aged 18 to 75 with a cervical HPV16 infection that either progressed to CIN3+ or cleared (not recorded which).

A word on this clone: The CDR3 end falls 3 residues outside the read, so it is completed with the germline J gene. The V and J genes are TRBV10-1 and TRBJ2-7, with 7 bases fitting TRBD2. V gave up 2 bases and J gave up 6 bases; unmatched junction bases: 10. This CDR3 has 15 amino acids. CDR1 is WNHNN and CDR2 is SYGVQD in the germline V gene (reference sequence). CDR3 sequence: CASSEAGLGMGEQYF. Incomplete CDR3 DNA: TGCGCCAGCAGTGAGGCAGGACTAGGGATGGGCGAG.

Of note for this clone: The read ends 3 residues early relative to the CDR3; the germline J gene fills the gap. The V call is TRBV4-2, the J call TRBJ1-2; tentative D call: TRBD1 (5 bases). CDR1 is LGHNA and CDR2 is YNFKEQ in the germline V gene. The CDR3 extends over 15 amino acids. Between the trimmed V and J ends, which lost 0 bases and 1 base, there was a span of 9 bases. This CDR3 reads CASSQDWGGNYGYTF. The CDR3 bases that were read are TGTGCCAGCAGCCAAGACTGGGGCGGTAACTATGGC.

CDR3 region: CASNTRGGTEAFF. CDR3 DNA, as far as it was read: TGTGCCAGTAACACCCGGGGAGGCACTGAA. The chain uses TRBV19 and TRBJ1-1; no reliable D call. The read ends 3 residues before the CDR3 terminus; that terminus is restored from the germline J gene. The CDR3 loop spans 13 amino acids. The ends were cut back, 7 bases at V and 4 bases at J, with 13 bases in the middle. CDR1 is LNHDA, CDR2 SQIVND, per germline (reference sequence).

Concerning this clone itself: The read is 3 residues too short to cover the CDR3 end, so that end is filled in from the germline J gene. The chain joins TRBV7-6 to TRBJ2-1, with D possibly TRBD1 on 6 matching bases. CDR3 length: 15 amino acids. Germline V gene sequence: CDR1 SGHVS, CDR2 FNYEAQ. The ends were cut back, 5 bases at V and 2 bases at J, with 13 bases in the middle. The CDR3 region is CASSPPSGAYNEQFF. The covered CDR3 bases are TGTGCCAGCAGCCCTCCCTCAGGGGCCTACAATGAG.

CDR3 bases read: TGCGCCAGCAGCTTGTGGGGACAGATGAAGAGCTCCTACGAG. Translated: CASSLWGQMKSSYE. In full, the CDR3 is CASSLWGQMKSSYEQYF. The V gene is TRBV5-1, the J gene TRBJ2-7; the match to TRBD1 covers 7 bases. The CDR3 is cut off 3 residues early in the read; its end comes from the germline J gene. This CDR3 is built from 17 residues. Germline V CDR1 and CDR2: SGHRS, YFSETQ. The V gene end was trimmed by 1 base and the J gene end by 0 bases; junction bases not matched to a gene: 10.

Regarding this clone: The read is 3 residues too short to cover the CDR3 end, so that end is filled in from the germline J gene. The V call is TRBV20-1, the J call TRBJ2-4, with TRBD1 identical over 8 bases. CDR3 length equals 14 residues. Trimming cost V 3 bases and J 1 base; bases outside gene matches: 2. In germline, CDR1 is DFQATT, CDR2 SNEGSKA (reference sequence). The covered CDR3 bases are TGCAGTGCTAGGAACAGGGGGGCCAAAAACATT. Translation: CSARNRGAKNI. The whole CDR3 is CSARNRGAKNIQYF.

About this clone itself: The read terminates 3 residues before the CDR3 end, so the remaining end is supplied by the germline J gene. The J gene is TRBJ2-5, the V gene TRBV20-1; 7 bases map to TRBD2. Trimming cost V 0 bases and J 1 base; bases outside gene matches: 2. The CDR3 extends over 14 amino acids. Germline V CDR1 and CDR2: DFQATT, SNEGSKA (reference sequence). This CDR3 reads CSAREGGVQETQYF. The CDR3 bases that were read are TGCAGTGCTAGAGAGGGAGGGGTCCAAGAGACC.

Points on this clone: The read terminates 3 residues ahead of where the CDR3 ends, so the germline J gene completes it. The chain combines TRBV19 with TRBJ2-1; 10 bases line up with TRBD2. The CDR3 is 19 residues long. CDR1 LNHDA and CDR2 SQIVND come from the germline V gene (reference sequence). V shed 5 bases and J 0 bases; nucleotides not matched to a gene: 13. Partial CDR3 DNA: TGTGCCAGTAGTCCCGGGGGTAGCGGGGGGCCGAGCTCCTACAATGAG. Translation: CASSPGGSGGPSSYNE. The whole CDR3 is CASSPGGSGGPSSYNEQFF.

Of note for this clone: Read coverage stops 3 residues before the CDR3 terminus; the germline J gene supplies the remainder. This chain joins TRBV5-1 and TRBJ1-1; 8 bases fit TRBD1. CDR1 is SGHRS and CDR2 is YFSETQ in the germline V gene. The CDR3 has 15 residues. V was pared by 0 bases and J by 2 bases, with 3 bases of the junction left unmatched. The CDR3 DNA, read in part, is TGCGCCAGCAGCTTGGCCGGGACAGGAAACACTGAA. Protein sequence: CASSLAGTGNTE. From start to end, the CDR3 is CASSLAGTGNTEAFF.

On this clone: The CDR3 is cut off 3 residues early in the read; its end comes from the germline J gene. The chain uses TRBV7-6 and TRBJ1-3; D is ambiguous. This CDR3 is built from 12 residues. Germline V gene sequence: CDR1 SGHVS, CDR2 FNYEAQ. V lost 2 bases, J lost 6 bases, and 5 bases lay in between. The chain's CDR3 is CASSLQENTIYF. CDR3 bases read: TGTGCCAGCAGCTTACAGGAAAACACC.

A note on this clone: Sequencing ends 3 residues short of the CDR3 end; the germline J gene provides the rest. The rearrangement uses TRBV11-3 and TRBJ1-2, with D maybe TRBD1 (6 bases). V was shortened by 1 base and J by 5 bases, with 14 bases between the two germline ends. Germline-derived CDR1 and CDR2 are SGHNT and YENEEA. The length of the CDR3 is 15 residues. The CDR3 spells CASSLGPEGEYGYTF. The CDR3 bases that were read are TGTGCCAGCAGCTTAGGGCCAGAGGGGGAGTATGGC.

On this clone: The CDR3 goes on 3 residues after the read ends, and that part is filled in from the germline J gene. The chain combines TRBV6-1 with TRBJ1-6; D might be TRBD1 (5 bases). The V and J ends lost 1 base and 10 bases respectively, with 11 bases between them. Germline V lookup: CDR1 MNHNS, CDR2 SASEGT. There are 14 residues in the CDR3. The CDR3 sequence is CASSEGWQGSPLHF. The part of the CDR3 DNA that was read is TGTGCCAGCAGTGAAGGTTGGCAGGGATCACCC.

Comments on this clone: Read sequence stops 3 residues before the CDR3 end, and the germline J gene provides the missing end. The V gene is TRBV5-1, the J gene TRBJ2-7, with D possibly TRBD2 on 5 matching bases. CDR1 and CDR2 from the germline V gene are SGHRS and YFSETQ. The ends were cut back, 5 bases at V and 0 bases at J, with 12 bases in the middle. The CDR3 is 14 residues long. This chain's CDR3 is CASSSETISYEQYF. The covered CDR3 bases are TGCGCCAGCAGTTCCGAGACTATCTCCTACGAG.

About this clone: The CDR3 end lies 3 residues beyond the end of the read and is filled in from the germline J gene. This chain connects TRBV6-1 to TRBJ1-5, with 7 bases lining up with TRBD1. J lost 0 bases, V lost 4 bases, and 3 bases had no gene match. In germline, CDR1 is MNHNS, CDR2 SASEGT. CDR3 size: 15 residues. CDR3 DNA, as far as it was read: TGTGCCAGCAGTGGAGGGGGCTTTAGCAATCAGCCC. Translation gives CASSGGGFSNQP. The CDR3 reads in full as CASSGGGFSNQPQHF.

About this clone: The read ends 3 residues early relative to the CDR3; the germline J gene fills the gap. V gene TRBV6-1 combines with J gene TRBJ1-5, with D unclear. This CDR3 is 14 amino acids long. The V end lost 2 bases, the J end lost 5 bases, and 10 bases lay between the germline ends. Germline V gene lookup returns CDR1 MNHNS and CDR2 SASEGT. The sequenced part of the CDR3 DNA is TGTGCCAGCAGTGAAAACTCCTCCGATCAGCCC. Translation gives CASSENSSDQP. The full CDR3 is CASSENSSDQPQHF.

Concerning this clone: The CDR3 end is not reached by the read, which stops 3 residues before it; the germline J gene fills it in. The J gene is TRBJ2-7, the V gene TRBV10-3, with D hard to call. V lost 7 bases and J lost 2, with 12 bases in between. Germline values: CDR1 ENHRY, CDR2 SYGVKD. This CDR3 is 13 amino acids long. CDR3 in amino acids: CAIMRNPTYEQYF. The sequenced CDR3 bases are TGTGCCATCATGCGCAACCCGACCTACGAG.

Regarding this clone: The read is 3 residues too short to cover the CDR3 end, so that end is filled in from the germline J gene. V usage is TRBV5-1 and J usage is TRBJ2-6; D is possibly TRBD2 (6 bases). Deletions cut 1 base from V and 0 bases from J, with 11 bases between. The germline gives CDR1 SGHRS, CDR2 YFSETQ. This CDR3 is 17 amino acids long. Partial CDR3 DNA: TGCGCCAGCAGCTTGTCAGGGAGGAGCTCTGGGGCCAACGTC. Translation gives CASSLSGRSSGANV. The whole CDR3 protein reads CASSLSGRSSGANVLTF.

Of note for this clone: The missing CDR3 end, 3 residues past where the read stops, is filled in from the germline J gene. The rearrangement joins TRBV2 to TRBJ2-2; 9 bases fit TRBD2. The CDR3 length is 16 residues. V lost 4 bases and J lost 4; bases outside the gene matches: 7. In germline, CDR1 is SNHLY, CDR2 FYNNEI. The CDR3 reads CASSVQAGGPTGELFF. The covered CDR3 bases are TGTGCCAGCAGTGTTCAAGCGGGGGGCCCCACCGGGGAG.

Note on this clone: Read data end 3 residues before the CDR3 end; the end is taken from the germline J gene. The rearrangement joins TRBV7-6 to TRBJ2-3; possibly TRBD1 for D (6 bases). This CDR3 contains 16 residues. Germline V gene sequence: CDR1 SGHVS, CDR2 FNYEAQ. The germline V and J ends were trimmed by 1 base and 4 bases, with 15 bases remaining between them. The sequenced part of the CDR3 DNA is TGTGCCAGCAGCTTAGGCCCCTTGGCAGGGGCAGATACG. This sequence encodes CASSLGPLAGADT. The whole CDR3 protein is CASSLGPLAGADTQYF.

In the case of this clone: The CDR3 is cut off 3 residues early in the read; its end comes from the germline J gene. This chain joins TRBV2 and TRBJ2-5, with 8 bases identical to TRBD2. With V trimmed by 3 bases and J by 0 bases, 3 bases remained unmatched. There are 15 residues in the CDR3. Germline CDR1 reads SNHLY; CDR2 reads FYNNEI. The sequenced CDR3 bases are TGTGCCAGCAGTGATTTAGCGGGGTACCAAGAGACC. This sequence encodes CASSDLAGYQET. The whole CDR3 sequence is CASSDLAGYQETQYF.

Concerning this clone: The read halts 3 residues ahead of the CDR3 end, with the missing end drawn from the germline J gene. The chain is built from TRBV18 and TRBJ1-6; 9 positions agree with TRBD1. CDR3 length equals 20 residues. Germline assignment: CDR1 KGHSH and CDR2 LQKENI. V was clipped by 1 base and J by 5 bases; unmatched bases: 15. The sequenced part of the CDR3 DNA is TGTGCCAGCTCACCACTCCCCGCTACAGGGGGCCTAAGTCATAATTCACCC. Protein: CASSPLPATGGLSHNSP. The CDR3, in full, reads CASSPLPATGGLSHNSPLHF.

With regard to this clone: The read finishes 3 residues shy of the CDR3 end, and the germline J gene is used to complete it. V and J are TRBV6-2 or TRBV6-3 and TRBJ2-3, with D tentatively TRBD2 (6 bases). The CDR3 covers 13 residues. Germline loops: CDR1 MNHEY, CDR2 SVGEGT. V was cut by 8 bases and J by 6 bases, with 15 bases left in between. CDR3 DNA (partial): TGTGCCAGCTATGCGGGGCACATGGATACG. Translated: CASYAGHMDT. The whole CDR3 reads CASYAGHMDTQYF.

Partial CDR3 DNA: TGTGCCAGCAGCTTGCGGGGTGGACAAGAGACC. Amino acid sequence: CASSLRGGQET. The full CDR3 sequence reads CASSLRGGQETQYF. The V gene is TRBV5-4, the J gene TRBJ2-5; D may be TRBD2 (5 bases). The observed sequence ends 3 residues before the CDR3 terminus, with the missing tail filled in from the germline J gene. Germline V gene lookup returns CDR1 SGHNT and CDR2 YYREEE (reference sequence). V shed 1 base and J shed 2 bases, with 9 bases lying between them. The CDR3 has 14 residues.

As regards this clone: Read sequence stops 3 residues before the CDR3 end, and the germline J gene provides the missing end. This chain links TRBV7-8 with TRBJ2-2; weak D call: TRBD2 (5 bases). The CDR3 length is 16 residues. V lost 5 bases and J 5 bases, leaving 18 bases between the germline ends. Germline CDR1 and CDR2: SGHVS and FQNEAQ. The covered CDR3 bases are TGTGCCAGCAGCGAGAATAGCGTCTTGACTACCGGGGAG. This encodes CASSENSVLTTGE. From start to end, the CDR3 is CASSENSVLTTGELFF. The entire variable domain, with the rest obtained from reference TRBV7-8 and TRBJ2-2, is as follows: GAGVSQSPRYKVAKRGQDVALRCDPISGHVSLFWYQQALGQGPEFLTYFQNEAQLDKSGLPSDRFFAERPEGSVSTLKIQRTQQEDSAVYLCASSENSVLTTGELFFGEGSRLTVL.